This TCR beta chain derives from a study of T cells in Graves' hyperthyroidism and ophthalmopathy. Graves' hyperthyroidism showing no ophthalmopathy progression within 18 months was considered stable. PBMCs were obtained from about 9.9 ml fresh peripheral blood. CDR3 length: 13 residues. Germline CDR1 and CDR2: ENHRY and SYGVKD. V lost 10 bases to trimming and J lost 7 bases, with 17 bases between them. General study points: In blood, most of the thyroid clonotypes expanded above 0.001 were also present.

Template material for amplifying TCR beta CDR3 regions consisted of RNA transcripts. TCR CDR3 underwent first-round RT-PCR with the HTBI primer set. TCRdb called the multiplex PCR reads again in MiXCR, with one record for every CDR3 protein. The table lists about 400,000 distinct CDR3 sequences, around 14% of them singletons. Concerning this clonotype: Its specificity is unknown.

The receptor's source is a young woman with Graves' hyperthyroidism. The sample consisted of blood. The chain recombines TRBV10-3 with TRBJ2-1; D unclear. The CDR3 spells CATATPSRNEQFF. The CDR3, as DNA: TGTGCCACCGCGACTCCCTCGAGGAATGAGCAGTTCTTC.